This TCR beta chain was identified during a study of chemoradiotherapy in HPV16-positive cancers. For the study at large: Candidate HPV-specific T-cell clones and common TCR motifs came from functional assays in a couple of HPV16-positive patients.

A remark on this clone: Its antigen is currently unknown. Sequence at one end of the junction differs from germline and may be a read error.

The CDR3 is made up of 14 amino acids. Germline V gene sequence: CDR1 SSHAT, CDR2 FNYEAQ (reference sequence). Sequenced by immunoSEQ multiplex PCR; TCRdb stores in-frame clones only, minus some. The sample lists around 33,000 clones, around 88% occurring once. Study-wide findings and caveats: HPV-responsive T-cell expansion during chemoradiotherapy was linked to improved recurrence-free survival in HPV16-positive patients. During treatment, candidate HPV-specific clones and E7-related motifs expanded in tumor.

Over chemoradiotherapy, repertoires were sampled more than once. V and J are TRBV7-7 and TRBJ2-1; D is possibly TRBD1 or TRBD2 (5 bases each). The starting material was blood, obtained from a patient who underwent chemoradiotherapy. This sequence originates from a human donor with HPV-associated anogenital cancer. CDR3 in amino acids: CASSFGTSSNEQFF. The CDR3, as DNA: TGTGCTAGCAGCTTCGGGACCTCCAGCAATGAGCAGTTCTTC.